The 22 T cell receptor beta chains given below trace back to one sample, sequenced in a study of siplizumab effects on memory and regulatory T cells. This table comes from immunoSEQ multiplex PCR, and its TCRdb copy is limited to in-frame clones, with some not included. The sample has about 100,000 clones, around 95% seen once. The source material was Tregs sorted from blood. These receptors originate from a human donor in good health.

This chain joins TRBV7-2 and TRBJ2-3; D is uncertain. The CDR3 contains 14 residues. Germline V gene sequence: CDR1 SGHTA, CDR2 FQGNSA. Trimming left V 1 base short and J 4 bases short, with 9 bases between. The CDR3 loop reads CASSLGSKPDTQYF. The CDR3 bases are TGTGCCAGCAGCTTAGGGTCCAAGCCAGATACGCAGTATTTT.

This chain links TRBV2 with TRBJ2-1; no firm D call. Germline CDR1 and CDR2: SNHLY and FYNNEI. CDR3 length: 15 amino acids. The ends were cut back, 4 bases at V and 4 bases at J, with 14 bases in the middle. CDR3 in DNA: TGTGCCAGCAGTGGTCGGAGACCCAATTACAATGAGCAGTTCTTC. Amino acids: CASSGRRPNYNEQFF.

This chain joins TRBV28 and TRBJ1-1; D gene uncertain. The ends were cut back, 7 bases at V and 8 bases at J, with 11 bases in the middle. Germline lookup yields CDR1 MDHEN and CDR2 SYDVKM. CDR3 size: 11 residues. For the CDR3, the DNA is TGTGCCAGCACATCCGGACCCGAAGCTTTCTTT. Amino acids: CASTSGPEAFF.

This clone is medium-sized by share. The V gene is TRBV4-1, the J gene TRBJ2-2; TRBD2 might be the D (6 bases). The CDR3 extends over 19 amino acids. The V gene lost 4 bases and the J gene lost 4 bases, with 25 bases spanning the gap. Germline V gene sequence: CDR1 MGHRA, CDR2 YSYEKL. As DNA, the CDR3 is TGCGCCAGCAGCCCCTGGACCCGGGGGTCAGTATTTGGCACCGGGGAGCTGTTTTTT. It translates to CASSPWTRGSVFGTGELFF.

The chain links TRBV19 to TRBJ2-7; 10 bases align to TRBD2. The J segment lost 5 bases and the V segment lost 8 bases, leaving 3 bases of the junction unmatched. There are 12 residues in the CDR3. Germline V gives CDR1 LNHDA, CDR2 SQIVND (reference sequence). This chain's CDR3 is CASRGLADEQYF. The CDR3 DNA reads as TGTGCCAGTCGAGGACTAGCGGACGAGCAGTACTTC. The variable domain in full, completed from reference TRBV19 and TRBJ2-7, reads DGGITQSPKYLFRKEGQNVTLSCEQNLNHDAMYWYRQDPGQGLRLIYYSQIVNDFQKGDIAEGYSVSREKKESFPLTVTSAQKNPTAFYLCASRGLADEQYFGPGTRLTVT.

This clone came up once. For the CDR3, the DNA is TGTGCCAGTAAATCCGGACAGCTAAATCAGCCCCAGCATTTT. Protein sequence: CASKSGQLNQPQHF. J is TRBJ1-5 and V is TRBV19, with D possibly being TRBD1 (6 bases). CDR1 and CDR2 from the germline V gene are LNHDA and SQIVND (reference sequence). The CDR3 has 14 amino acids. The V end lost 7 bases, the J end lost 4 bases, and 14 bases lay between the germline ends.

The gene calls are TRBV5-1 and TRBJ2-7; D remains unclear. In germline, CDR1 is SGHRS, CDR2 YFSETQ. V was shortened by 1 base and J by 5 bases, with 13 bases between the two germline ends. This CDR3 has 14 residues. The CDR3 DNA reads TGCGCCAGCAGCTTGACCCGAGGAGTTGACGAGCAGTACTTC. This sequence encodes CASSLTRGVDEQYF. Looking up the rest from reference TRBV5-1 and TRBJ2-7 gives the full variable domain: KAGVTQTPRYLIKTRGQQVTLSCSPISGHRSVSWYQQTPGQGLQFLFEYFSETQRNKGNFPGRFSGRQFSNSRSEMNVSTLELGDSALYLCASSLTRGVDEQYFGPGTRLTVT.

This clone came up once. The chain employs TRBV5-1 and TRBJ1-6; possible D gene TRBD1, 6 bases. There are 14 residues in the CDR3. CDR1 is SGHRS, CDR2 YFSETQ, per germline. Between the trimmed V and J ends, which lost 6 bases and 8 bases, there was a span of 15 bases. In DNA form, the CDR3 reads TGCGCCAGCAAAAACGTAGGGGGAGATTCACCCCTCCACTTT. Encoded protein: CASKNVGGDSPLHF.

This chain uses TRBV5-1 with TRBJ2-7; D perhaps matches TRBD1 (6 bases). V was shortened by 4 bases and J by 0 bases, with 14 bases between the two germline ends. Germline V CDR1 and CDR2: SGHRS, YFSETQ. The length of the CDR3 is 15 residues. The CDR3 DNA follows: TGCGCCAGCAGCCTGCGGACAGCAGTCTCCTACGAGCAGTACTTC. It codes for CASSLRTAVSYEQYF.

Here the CDR3 reads CASSATLWSNEQFF. The CDR3 nucleotides read TGTGCCAGCAGCGCCACCTTATGGTCCAATGAGCAGTTCTTC. This rearrangement joins TRBV11-2 to TRBJ2-1, with D unclear. From germline, CDR1 is SGHAT and CDR2 FQNNGV. This CDR3 spans 14 amino acids. The V end lost 5 bases, the J end lost 6 bases, and 14 bases lay between the germline ends. The full variable domain, its missing parts supplied by reference TRBV11-2 and TRBJ2-1, is EAGVAQSPRYKIIEKRQSVAFWCNPISGHATLYWYQQILGQGPKLLIQFQNNGVVDDSQLPKDRFSAERLKGVDSTLKIQPAKLEDSAVYLCASSATLWSNEQFFGPGTRLTVL.

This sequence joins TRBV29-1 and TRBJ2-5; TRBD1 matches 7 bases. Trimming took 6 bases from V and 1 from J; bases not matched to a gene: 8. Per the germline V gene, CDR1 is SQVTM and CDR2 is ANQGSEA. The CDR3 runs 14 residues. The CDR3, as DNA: TGCAGCGTCTCCGGGACAGCAATCCAAGAGACCCAGTACTTC. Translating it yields CSVSGTAIQETQYF.

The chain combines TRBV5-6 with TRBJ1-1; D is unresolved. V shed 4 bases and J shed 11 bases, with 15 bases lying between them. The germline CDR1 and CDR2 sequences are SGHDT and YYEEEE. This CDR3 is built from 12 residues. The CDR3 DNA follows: TGTGCCAGCAGCCTGGTGGGGAATAAGGCTTTCTTT. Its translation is CASSLVGNKAFF.

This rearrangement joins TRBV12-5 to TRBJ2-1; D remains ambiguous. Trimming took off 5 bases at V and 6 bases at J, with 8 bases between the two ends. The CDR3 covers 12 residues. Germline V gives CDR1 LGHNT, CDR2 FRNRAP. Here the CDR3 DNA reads TGTGCTAGTGGTGCGTTCTCCAATGAGCAGTTCTTC. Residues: CASGAFSNEQFF.

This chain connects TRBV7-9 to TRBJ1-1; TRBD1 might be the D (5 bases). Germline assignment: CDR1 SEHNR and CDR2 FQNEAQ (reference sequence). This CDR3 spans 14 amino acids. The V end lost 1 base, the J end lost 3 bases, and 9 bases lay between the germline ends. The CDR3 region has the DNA TGTGCCAGCAGCTTAGGCGGGGCCTACACTGAAGCTTTCTTT. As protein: CASSLGGAYTEAFF.

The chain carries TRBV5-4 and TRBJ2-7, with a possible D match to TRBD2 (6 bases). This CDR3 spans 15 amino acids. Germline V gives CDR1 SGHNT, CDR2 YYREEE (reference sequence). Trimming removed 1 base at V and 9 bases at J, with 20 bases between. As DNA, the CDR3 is TGTGCCAGCAGCTTGAGATTGACGGGAGAAGTGGGGCAGTACTTC. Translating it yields CASSLRLTGEVGQYF.

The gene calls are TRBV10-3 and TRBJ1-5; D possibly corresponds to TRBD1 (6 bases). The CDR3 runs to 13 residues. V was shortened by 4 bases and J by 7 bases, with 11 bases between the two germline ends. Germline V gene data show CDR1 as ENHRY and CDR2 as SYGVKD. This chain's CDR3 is CAISAKGDQPQHF. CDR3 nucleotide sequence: TGTGCCATCAGTGCAAAGGGGGACCAGCCCCAGCATTTT.

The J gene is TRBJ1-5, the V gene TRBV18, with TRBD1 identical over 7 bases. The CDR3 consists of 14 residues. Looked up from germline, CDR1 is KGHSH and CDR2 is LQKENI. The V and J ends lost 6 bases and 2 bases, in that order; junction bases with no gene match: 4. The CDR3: CASSPTGGNQPQHF. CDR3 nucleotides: TGTGCCAGCTCCCCCACAGGGGGCAATCAGCCCCAGCATTTT.

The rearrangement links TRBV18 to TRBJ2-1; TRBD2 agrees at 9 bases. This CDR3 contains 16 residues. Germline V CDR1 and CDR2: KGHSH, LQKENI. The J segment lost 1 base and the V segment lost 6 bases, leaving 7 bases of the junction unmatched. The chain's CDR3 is CASSYGLALSYNEQFF. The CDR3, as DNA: TGTGCCAGCTCGTACGGACTAGCGCTTTCCTACAATGAGCAGTTCTTC.

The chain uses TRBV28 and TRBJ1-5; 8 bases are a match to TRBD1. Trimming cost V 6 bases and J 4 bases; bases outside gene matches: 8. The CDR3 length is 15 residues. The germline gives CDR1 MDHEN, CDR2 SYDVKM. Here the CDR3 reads CASRGGDRGNQPQHF. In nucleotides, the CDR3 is TGTGCCAGCAGGGGAGGCGACAGGGGAAATCAGCCCCAGCATTTT.

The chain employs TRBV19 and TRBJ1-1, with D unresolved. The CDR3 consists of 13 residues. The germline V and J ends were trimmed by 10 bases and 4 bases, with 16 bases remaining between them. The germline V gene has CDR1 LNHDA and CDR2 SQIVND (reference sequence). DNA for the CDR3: TGTGCCACATCCTTTTCGGCGAGCACTGAAGCTTTCTTT. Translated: CATSFSASTEAFF.

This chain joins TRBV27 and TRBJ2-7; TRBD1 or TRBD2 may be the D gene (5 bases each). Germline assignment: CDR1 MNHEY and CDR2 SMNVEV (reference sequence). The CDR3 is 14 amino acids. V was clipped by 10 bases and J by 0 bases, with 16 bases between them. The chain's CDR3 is CAIKRDRTSYEQYF. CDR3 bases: TGTGCCATCAAAAGGGACCGAACCTCCTACGAGCAGTACTTC.

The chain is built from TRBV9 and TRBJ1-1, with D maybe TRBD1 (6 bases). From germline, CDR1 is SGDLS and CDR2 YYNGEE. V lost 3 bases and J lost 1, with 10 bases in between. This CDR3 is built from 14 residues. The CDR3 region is CASSAAGQNTEAFF. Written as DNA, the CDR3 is TGTGCCAGCAGCGCCGCGGGACAGAACACTGAAGCTTTCTTT.